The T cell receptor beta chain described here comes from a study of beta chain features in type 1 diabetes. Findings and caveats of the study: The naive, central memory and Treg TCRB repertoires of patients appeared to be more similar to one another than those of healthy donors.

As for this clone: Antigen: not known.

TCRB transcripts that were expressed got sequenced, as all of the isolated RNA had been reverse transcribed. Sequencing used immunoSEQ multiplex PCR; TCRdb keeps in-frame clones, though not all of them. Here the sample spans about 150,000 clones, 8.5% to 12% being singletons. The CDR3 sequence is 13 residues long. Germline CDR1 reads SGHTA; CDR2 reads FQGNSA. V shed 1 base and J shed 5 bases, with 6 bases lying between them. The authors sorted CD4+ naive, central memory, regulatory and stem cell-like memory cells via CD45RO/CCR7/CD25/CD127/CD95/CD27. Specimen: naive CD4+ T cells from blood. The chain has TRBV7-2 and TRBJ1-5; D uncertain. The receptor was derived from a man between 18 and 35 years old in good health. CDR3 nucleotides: TGTGCCAGCAGCTTAGACCAGTATCAGCCCCAGCATTTT. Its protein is CASSLDQYQPQHF. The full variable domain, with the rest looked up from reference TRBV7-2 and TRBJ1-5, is GAGVSQSPSNKVTEKGKDVELRCDPISGHTALYWYRQSLGQGLEFLIYFQGNSAPDKSGLPSDRFSAERTGGSVSTLTIQRTQQEDSAVYLCASSLDQYQPQHFGDGTRLSIL.